A single sample gave rise to the 5 T cell receptor beta chains below, sequenced in a study of CD4+ T cells in melanoma. The assay was immunoSEQ multiplex PCR, and TCRdb's table has in-frame clones only and misses some. The repertoire holds 20,000 to 25,000 clones, with roughly 87% as singletons. The sequencing sample was made of cells from a culture (not recorded whether cultured in vitro). The receptors shown here come from a human donor with melanoma.

The J gene is TRBJ2-3, the V gene TRBV5-1; the match to TRBD2 covers 12 bases. Germline values: CDR1 SGHRS, CDR2 YFSETQ. CDR3 length equals 18 residues. The V and J ends lost 2 bases and 0 bases, in that order; junction bases with no gene match: 7. CDR3 amino acids: CASSFGITSGGSTDTQYF. The CDR3 DNA follows: TGCGCCAGCAGCTTTGGGATTACTAGCGGGGGGAGCACAGATACGCAGTATTTT.

The chain recombines TRBV15 with TRBJ2-3; possible D gene TRBD2, 5 bases. This CDR3 spans 16 amino acids. Germline V CDR1 and CDR2: LNHNV, YYDKDF (reference sequence). Trimming cost V 0 bases and J 4 bases, with 14 bases left between them. CDR3 amino acids: CATSRDPTTDSDTQYF. For the CDR3, the DNA is TGTGCCACCAGCAGAGATCCCACCACGGACTCAGATACGCAGTATTTT.

The chain has TRBV6-5 and TRBJ2-1; D uncertain. CDR3 size: 15 residues. V shed 2 bases and J shed 0 bases, with 8 bases lying between them. Germline V gene lookup returns CDR1 MNHEY and CDR2 SVGAGI. The CDR3 loop is CASSYGRSSYNEQFF. Here the CDR3 DNA reads TGTGCCAGCAGTTACGGGCGGAGCTCCTACAATGAGCAGTTCTTC.

The chain carries TRBV10-2 and TRBJ2-7; D remains ambiguous. Trimming pared 9 bases from V and 2 bases from J, leaving 17 bases between. CDR3 size: 14 residues. CDR1 WSHSY and CDR2 SAAADI come from the germline V gene. The CDR3 DNA reads TGCGCCAGTCAGAATGCCGGCTCGGCCTACGAGCAGTACTTC. As protein: CASQNAGSAYEQYF.

This clone was seen once. J is TRBJ1-2 and V is TRBV5-1, with D hard to call. CDR3 length equals 19 residues. Trimming stripped 6 bases from V and 6 bases from J, with 33 bases between. Germline CDR1 and CDR2: SGHRS and YFSETQ. The CDR3 bases are TGCGCCAGCACTCCGGTCCCCCCATCCCCACTTCGGGTTATTCATGGCTACACCTTC. Its translation is CASTPVPPSPLRVIHGYTF.